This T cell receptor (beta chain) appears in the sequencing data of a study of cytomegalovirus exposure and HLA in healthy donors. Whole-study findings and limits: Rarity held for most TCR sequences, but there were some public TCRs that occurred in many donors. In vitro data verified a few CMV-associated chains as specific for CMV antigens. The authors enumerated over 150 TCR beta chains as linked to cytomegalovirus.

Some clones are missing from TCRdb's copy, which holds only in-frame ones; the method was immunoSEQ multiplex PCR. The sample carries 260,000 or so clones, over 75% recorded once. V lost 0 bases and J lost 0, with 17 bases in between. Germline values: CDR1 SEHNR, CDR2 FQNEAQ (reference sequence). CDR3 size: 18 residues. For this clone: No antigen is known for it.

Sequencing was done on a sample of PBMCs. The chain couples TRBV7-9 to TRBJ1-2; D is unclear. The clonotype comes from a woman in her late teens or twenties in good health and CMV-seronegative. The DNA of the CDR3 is TGTGCCAGCAGCTTAGCGCTGTTAGTGGCGGGAGCTAACTATGGCTACACCTTC. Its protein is CASSLALLVAGANYGYTF.